Detailed here is one TCR beta chain. These data belong to a study of OX40 agonist ivuxolimab in advanced cancers. Generated by immunoSEQ multiplex PCR, the TCRdb table keeps only in-frame clones and is missing some. Among fewer than 75,000 clones, roughly 90% were seen once, and the ten largest hold roughly 2.2%. The sequences come from CD4+ or CD8+ T cells sorted from blood, collected in a trial of the OX40 agonist ivuxolimab. The receptor's source is an adult with an advanced solid tumor such as melanoma, head and neck, liver or kidney cancer.

The CDR3 reads CASREDRAVGEKLFF. The CDR3 nucleotides are TGTGCCAGCAGGGAGGACAGGGCAGTGGGTGAAAAACTGTTTTTT. The chain combines TRBV2 with TRBJ1-4; 8 bases are shared with TRBD1. Germline V gene data show CDR1 as SNHLY and CDR2 as FYNNEI. The CDR3 runs to 15 residues. After removal of 6 bases from V and 7 bases from J, the junction contained 10 bases not matched to a gene.